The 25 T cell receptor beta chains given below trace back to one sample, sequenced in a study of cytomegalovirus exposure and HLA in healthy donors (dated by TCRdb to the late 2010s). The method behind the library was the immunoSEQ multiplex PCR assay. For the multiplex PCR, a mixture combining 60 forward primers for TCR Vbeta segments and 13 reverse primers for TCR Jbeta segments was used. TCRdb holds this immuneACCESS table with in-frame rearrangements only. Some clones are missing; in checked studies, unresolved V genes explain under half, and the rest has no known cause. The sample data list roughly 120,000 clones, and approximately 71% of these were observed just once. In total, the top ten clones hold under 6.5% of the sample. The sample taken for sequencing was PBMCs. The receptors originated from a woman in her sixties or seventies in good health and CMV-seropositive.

In DNA, the CDR3 is TGCGCCAGCAGCCGGGTTTTAAGCACCGGGGAGCTGTTTTTT. It specifies CASSRVLSTGELFF. This chain uses TRBV10-1 with TRBJ2-2; D remains unclear. The CDR3 sequence is 14 residues long. CDR1 and CDR2 from the germline V gene are WNHNN and SYGVQD (reference sequence). With 6 bases removed from V and 4 bases from J, the gap between germline ends came to 12 bases.

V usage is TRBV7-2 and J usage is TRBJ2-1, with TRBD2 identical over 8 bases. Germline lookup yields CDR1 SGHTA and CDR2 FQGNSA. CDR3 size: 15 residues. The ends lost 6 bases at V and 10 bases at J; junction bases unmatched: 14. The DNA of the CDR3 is TGTGCCAGCAGGCAAGCGGGGGCTTTGTCTGTGGAGCAGTTCTTC. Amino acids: CASRQAGALSVEQFF.

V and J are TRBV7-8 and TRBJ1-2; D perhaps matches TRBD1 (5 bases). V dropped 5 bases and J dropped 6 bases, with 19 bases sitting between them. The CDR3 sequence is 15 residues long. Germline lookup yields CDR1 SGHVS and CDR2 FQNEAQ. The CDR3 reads CASSMITGSENGYTF. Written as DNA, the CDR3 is TGTGCCAGCAGCATGATTACAGGCTCTGAAAATGGCTACACCTTC.

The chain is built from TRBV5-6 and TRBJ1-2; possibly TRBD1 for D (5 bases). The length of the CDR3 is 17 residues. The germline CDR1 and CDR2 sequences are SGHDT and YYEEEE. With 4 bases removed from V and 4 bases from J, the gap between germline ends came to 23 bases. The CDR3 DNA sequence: TGTGCCAGCAGCCCATTGCTGGACACCCTCGTTATCTATGGCTACACCTTC. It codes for CASSPLLDTLVIYGYTF.

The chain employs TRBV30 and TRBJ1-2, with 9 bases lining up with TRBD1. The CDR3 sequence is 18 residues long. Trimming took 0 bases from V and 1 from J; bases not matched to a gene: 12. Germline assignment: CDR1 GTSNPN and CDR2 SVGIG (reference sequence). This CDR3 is CAWSVNRDREEDNYGYTF. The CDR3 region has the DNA TGTGCCTGGAGTGTCAACCGGGACAGGGAAGAGGATAACTATGGCTACACCTTC.

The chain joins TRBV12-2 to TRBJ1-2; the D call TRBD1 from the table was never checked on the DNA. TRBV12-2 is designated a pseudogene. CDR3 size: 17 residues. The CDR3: CASRLTDKGGWGYGYTF. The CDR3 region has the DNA TGTGCAAGTCGCTTAACGGATAAAGGGGGCTGGGGCTATGGCTACACCTTC.

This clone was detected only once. The CDR3 sequence is CASSPLRTAEAFF. The CDR3 DNA follows: TGTGCCAGCAGTCCCCTGCGGACAGCCGAAGCTTTCTTT. The chain couples TRBV6-5 to TRBJ1-1; maybe TRBD1 (6 bases). V was pared by 5 bases and J by 8 bases, with 15 bases between. The V gene's germline CDR1 is MNHEY and CDR2 SVGAGI. The CDR3 consists of 13 residues.

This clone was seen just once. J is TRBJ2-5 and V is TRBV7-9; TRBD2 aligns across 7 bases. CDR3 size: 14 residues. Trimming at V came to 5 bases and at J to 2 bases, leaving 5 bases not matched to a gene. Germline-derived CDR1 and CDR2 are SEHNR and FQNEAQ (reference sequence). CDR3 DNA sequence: TGTGCCAGCAGCCTTAAAGCGGGACAAGAGACCCAGTACTTC. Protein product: CASSLKAGQETQYF.

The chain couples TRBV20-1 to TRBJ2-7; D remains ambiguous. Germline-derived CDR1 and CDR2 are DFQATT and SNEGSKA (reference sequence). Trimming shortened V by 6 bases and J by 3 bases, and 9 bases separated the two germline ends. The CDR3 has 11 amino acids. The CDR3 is CSARPHYEQYF. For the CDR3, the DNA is TGCAGTGCGAGACCCCACTACGAGCAGTACTTC.

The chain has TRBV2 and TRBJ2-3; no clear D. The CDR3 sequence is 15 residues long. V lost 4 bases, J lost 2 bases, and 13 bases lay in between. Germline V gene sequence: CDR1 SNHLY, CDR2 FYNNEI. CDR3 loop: CASSVQASPTDTQYF. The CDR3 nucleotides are TGTGCCAGCAGTGTCCAGGCGTCTCCCACAGATACGCAGTATTTT.

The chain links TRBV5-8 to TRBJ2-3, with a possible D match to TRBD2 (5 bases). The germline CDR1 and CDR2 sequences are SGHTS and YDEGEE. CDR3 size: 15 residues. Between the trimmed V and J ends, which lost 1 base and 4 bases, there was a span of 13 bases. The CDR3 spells CASSLSLAPPDTQYF. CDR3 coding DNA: TGTGCCAGCAGCTTGAGCCTAGCCCCGCCAGATACGCAGTATTTT.

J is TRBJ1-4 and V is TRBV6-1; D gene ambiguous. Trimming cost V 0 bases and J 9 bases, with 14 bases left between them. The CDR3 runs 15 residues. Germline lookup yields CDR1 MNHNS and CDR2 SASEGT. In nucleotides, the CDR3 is TGTGCCAGCAGTGAAGCGGAGGCAGCGGTTCAAAAACTGTTTTTT. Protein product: CASSEAEAAVQKLFF.

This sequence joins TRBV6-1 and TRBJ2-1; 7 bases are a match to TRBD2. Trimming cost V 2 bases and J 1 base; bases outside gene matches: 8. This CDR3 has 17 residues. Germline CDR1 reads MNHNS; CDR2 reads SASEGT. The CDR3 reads CASSEKPAGFSYNEQFF. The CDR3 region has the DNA TGTGCCAGCAGTGAAAAGCCAGCGGGGTTTTCCTACAATGAGCAGTTCTTC.

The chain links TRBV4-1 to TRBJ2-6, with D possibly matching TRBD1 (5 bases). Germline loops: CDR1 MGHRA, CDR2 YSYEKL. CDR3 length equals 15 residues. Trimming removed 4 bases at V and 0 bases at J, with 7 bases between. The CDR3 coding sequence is TGCGCCAGCAGCCTAGGACACTCTGGGGCCAACGTCCTGACTTTC. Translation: CASSLGHSGANVLTF.

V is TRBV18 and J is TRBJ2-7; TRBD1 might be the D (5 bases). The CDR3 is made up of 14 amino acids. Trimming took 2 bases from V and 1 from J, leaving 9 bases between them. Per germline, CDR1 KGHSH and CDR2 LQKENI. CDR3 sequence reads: CASSPAPGSYEQYF. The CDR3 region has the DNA TGTGCCAGCTCACCAGCCCCAGGGTCCTACGAGCAGTACTTC.

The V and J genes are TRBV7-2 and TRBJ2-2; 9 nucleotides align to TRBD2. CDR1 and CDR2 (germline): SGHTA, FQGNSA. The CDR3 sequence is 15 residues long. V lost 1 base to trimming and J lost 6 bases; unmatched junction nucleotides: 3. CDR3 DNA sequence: TGTGCCAGCAGCTTAGGGACTAGCGTGGCCGGGGAGCTGTTTTTT. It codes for CASSLGTSVAGELFF.

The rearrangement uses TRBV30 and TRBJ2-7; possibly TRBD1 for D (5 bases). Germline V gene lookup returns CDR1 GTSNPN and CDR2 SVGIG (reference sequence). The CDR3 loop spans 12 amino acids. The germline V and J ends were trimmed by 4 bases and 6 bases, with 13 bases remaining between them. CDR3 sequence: CAWTQGMGEQYF. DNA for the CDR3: TGTGCCTGGACTCAGGGAATGGGCGAGCAGTACTTC.

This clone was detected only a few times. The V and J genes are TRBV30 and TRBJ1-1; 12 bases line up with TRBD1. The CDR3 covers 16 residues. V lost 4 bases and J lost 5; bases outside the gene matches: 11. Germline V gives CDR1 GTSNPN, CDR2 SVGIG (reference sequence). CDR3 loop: CAWMNLGDRGRTEAFF. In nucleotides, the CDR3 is TGTGCCTGGATGAACCTTGGGGACAGGGGGCGGACTGAAGCTTTCTTT.

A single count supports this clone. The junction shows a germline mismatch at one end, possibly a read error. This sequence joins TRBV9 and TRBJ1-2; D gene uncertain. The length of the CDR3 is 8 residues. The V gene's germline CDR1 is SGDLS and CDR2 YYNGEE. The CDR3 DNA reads TGTGCCAGCTCCCCAGAGGACTTC. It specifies CASSPEDF.

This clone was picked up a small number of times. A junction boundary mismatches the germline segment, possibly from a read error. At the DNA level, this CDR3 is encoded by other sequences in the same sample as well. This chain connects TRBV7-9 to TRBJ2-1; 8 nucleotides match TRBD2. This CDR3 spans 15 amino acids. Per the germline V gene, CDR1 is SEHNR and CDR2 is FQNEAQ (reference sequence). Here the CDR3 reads CASSLGGGSGNEQFF. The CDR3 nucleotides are TGTGCGAGCAGCTTAGGCGGGGGGAGTGGGAATGAGCAGTTCTTC.

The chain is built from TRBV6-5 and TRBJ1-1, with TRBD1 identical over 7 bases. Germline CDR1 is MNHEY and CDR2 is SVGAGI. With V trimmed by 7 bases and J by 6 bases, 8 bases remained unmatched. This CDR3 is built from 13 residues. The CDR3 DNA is TGTGCCAGCACTGCACAGGGGACGTCTGAAGCTTTCTTT. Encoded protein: CASTAQGTSEAFF.

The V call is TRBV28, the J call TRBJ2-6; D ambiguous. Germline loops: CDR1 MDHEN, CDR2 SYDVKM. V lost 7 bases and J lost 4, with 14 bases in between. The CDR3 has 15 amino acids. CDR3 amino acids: CASKATFLGANVLTF. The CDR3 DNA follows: TGTGCCAGCAAAGCGACCTTCCTGGGGGCCAACGTCCTGACTTTC.

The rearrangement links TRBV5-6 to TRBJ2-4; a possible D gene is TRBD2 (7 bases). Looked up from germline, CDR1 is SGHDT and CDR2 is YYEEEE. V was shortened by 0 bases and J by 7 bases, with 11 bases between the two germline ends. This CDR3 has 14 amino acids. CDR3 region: CASSLDGGQNIQYF. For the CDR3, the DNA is TGTGCCAGCAGCTTGGACGGGGGGCAGAACATTCAGTACTTC.

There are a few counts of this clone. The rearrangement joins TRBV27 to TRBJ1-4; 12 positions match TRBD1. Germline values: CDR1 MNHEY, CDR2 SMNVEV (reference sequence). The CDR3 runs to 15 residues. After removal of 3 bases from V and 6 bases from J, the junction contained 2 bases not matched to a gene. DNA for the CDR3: TGTGCCAGCAGTTTGGGGACAGGGGGCCATGAAAAACTGTTTTTT. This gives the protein CASSLGTGGHEKLFF.

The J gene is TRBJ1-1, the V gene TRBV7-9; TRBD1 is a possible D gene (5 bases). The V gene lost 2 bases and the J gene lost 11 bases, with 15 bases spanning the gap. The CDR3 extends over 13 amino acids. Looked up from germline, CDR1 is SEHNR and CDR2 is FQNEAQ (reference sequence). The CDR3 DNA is TGTGCCAGCAGCTTATGGGGCTTTTTGGCTGCTTTCTTT. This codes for CASSLWGFLAAFF.